The source of this T cell receptor (beta chain) is a study of blood T cell repertoires in COVID-19. Study background: Samples taken during acute and convalescent COVID-19 were collected in the United States, Italy and Spain. PBMCs, B-cell-depleted T cells, or T cells were the source of the cDNA or gDNA that made up the material.

Germline V gene lookup returns CDR1 MNHEY and CDR2 SVGAGI. J was trimmed by 6 bases and V by 6 bases; bases with no gene match: 2. The length of the CDR3 is 14 residues. Original handling: From reference gene primer amplification, estimates of nucleated cell counts were derived. Sequencing used immunoSEQ multiplex PCR; TCRdb keeps in-frame clones, though not all of them. V and J calls and clone size are given by that table; D and trimming were obtained from the DNA. Of 83,000 or so clones in the sample, 82% were seen once. The chain employs TRBV6-5 and TRBJ2-1, with 13 bases that match TRBD2. The source of this sequence is a human donor in a cohort sampled during active COVID-19. The sample consisted of peripheral blood. CDR3 loop: CASRTSGGANEQFF. DNA for the CDR3: TGTGCCAGCAGAACTAGCGGGGGGGCCAATGAGCAGTTCTTC.